Presented here are 10 T cell receptor beta chains from one specimen sequenced in a study of blood T cell repertoires in COVID-19. The repertoire was sequenced with immunoSEQ multiplex PCR; TCRdb's copy has only in-frame clones and lacks some. The repertoire includes approximately 270,000 clones, approximately 85% of them detected once, and under 2.5% sits in the top ten. Sequences were obtained from PBMCs or T cells enriched from blood (not recorded which). These receptors were obtained from a woman aged 50 to 60 who had recovered from COVID-19.

This clone was found once. This sequence joins TRBV28 and TRBJ2-1; possibly TRBD2 for D (5 bases). Germline values: CDR1 MDHEN, CDR2 SYDVKM. V lost 7 bases, J lost 1 base, and 14 bases lay in between. The CDR3 is 15 amino acids. The CDR3 sequence: CASTLNPGSYNEQFF. The CDR3 DNA reads TGTGCCAGCACCCTAAACCCGGGATCCTACAATGAGCAGTTCTTC.

This chain joins TRBV2 and TRBJ2-4, with TRBD2 matching over 11 bases. This CDR3 is built from 15 residues. Germline CDR1 reads SNHLY; CDR2 reads FYNNEI. Trimming removed 6 bases from V and 7 bases from J; junction bases left unmatched: 8. The CDR3 DNA sequence: TGTGCCAGCAGCCAACCGGGACTAGCGGTGAACATTCAGTACTTC. This codes for CASSQPGLAVNIQYF.

This clone was recorded a few times. The V gene is TRBV6-5, the J gene TRBJ2-1; 14 bases map to TRBD2. The V and J ends lost 6 bases and 6 bases, in that order; junction bases with no gene match: 4. The CDR3 length is 15 residues. Germline V gene sequence: CDR1 MNHEY, CDR2 SVGAGI. The CDR3 is CASSLGTSGSNEQFF. The CDR3 DNA sequence: TGTGCCAGCAGCCTTGGGACTAGCGGGAGCAATGAGCAGTTCTTC.

This clone was counted a single time. The V gene is TRBV28, the J gene TRBJ1-1, with D perhaps TRBD1 (5 bases). Germline V gives CDR1 MDHEN, CDR2 SYDVKM. The CDR3 runs 13 residues. Trimming shortened V by 6 bases and J by 4 bases, and 12 bases separated the two germline ends. The CDR3 protein is CASRKAGGTEAFF. The DNA for the CDR3 is TGTGCCAGCAGGAAAGCGGGGGGCACTGAAGCTTTCTTT.

The J gene is TRBJ2-2, the V gene TRBV30; TRBD2 agrees at 9 bases. With V trimmed by 8 bases and J by 6 bases, 4 bases remained unmatched. Germline V gives CDR1 GTSNPN, CDR2 SVGIG (reference sequence). This CDR3 has 12 amino acids. The CDR3 coding sequence is TGTGCCGGGGGACTAGCCGCCGGGGAGCTGTTTTTT. It codes for CAGGLAAGELFF.

The chain combines TRBV10-2 with TRBJ2-3, with 9 bases fitting TRBD2. Trimming removed 5 bases from V and 2 bases from J; junction bases left unmatched: 2. The CDR3 runs to 14 residues. From germline, CDR1 is WSHSY and CDR2 SAAADI. Written as DNA, the CDR3 is TGCGCCAGCAGTTCTAGCGGGATCACAGATACGCAGTATTTT. This translates into CASSSSGITDTQYF.

The CDR3 protein is CASSQDGALMGHNEQFF. DNA of the CDR3: TGCGCCAGCAGCCAAGATGGGGCACTAATGGGGCACAATGAGCAGTTCTTC. The chain carries TRBV4-1 and TRBJ2-1; D might be TRBD1 (5 bases). The V end lost 0 bases, the J end lost 5 bases, and 17 bases lay between the germline ends. CDR1 is MGHRA and CDR2 is YSYEKL in the germline V gene. The CDR3 has 17 residues.

This clone is a singleton in its sample. J is TRBJ1-2 and V is TRBV5-6; D uncertain. The germline CDR1 and CDR2 sequences are SGHDT and YYEEEE. Trimming took off 4 bases at V and 2 bases at J, with 12 bases between the two ends. The CDR3 covers 14 residues. The CDR3 sequence: CASSPSVSNYGYTF. As DNA, the CDR3 is TGTGCCAGCAGCCCCAGTGTTTCGAACTATGGCTACACCTTC.

The chain couples TRBV5-1 to TRBJ2-3; D perhaps matches TRBD1 (5 bases). The CDR3 loop spans 14 amino acids. Per germline, CDR1 SGHRS and CDR2 YFSETQ. Trimming removed 4 bases at V and 2 bases at J, with 11 bases between. DNA for the CDR3: TGCGCCAGCAGCCCGAGACAGCCCACAGATACGCAGTATTTT. Protein: CASSPRQPTDTQYF.

This clone was detected only a few times. The chain joins TRBV7-3 to TRBJ1-2; a possible D gene is TRBD1 (5 bases). From germline, CDR1 is SGHTA and CDR2 FQGTGA. Trimming took 5 bases from V and 0 from J, leaving 7 bases between them. This CDR3 has 13 residues. In nucleotides, the CDR3 is TGTGCCAGCAGCCGGACATCTAACTATGGCTACACCTTC. This encodes CASSRTSNYGYTF.